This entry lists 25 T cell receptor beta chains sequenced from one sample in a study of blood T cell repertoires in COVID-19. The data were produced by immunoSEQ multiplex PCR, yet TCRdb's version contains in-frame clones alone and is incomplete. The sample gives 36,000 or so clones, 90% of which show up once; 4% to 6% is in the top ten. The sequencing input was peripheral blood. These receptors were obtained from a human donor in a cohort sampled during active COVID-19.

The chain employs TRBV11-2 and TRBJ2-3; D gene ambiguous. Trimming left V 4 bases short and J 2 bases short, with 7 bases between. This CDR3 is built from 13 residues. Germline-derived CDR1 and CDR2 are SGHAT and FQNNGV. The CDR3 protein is CASSSSPTDTQYF. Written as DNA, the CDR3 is TGTGCCAGCAGCTCCTCCCCCACAGATACGCAGTATTTT.

The CDR3 sequence: CASTTTGTNTGELFF. CDR3 nucleotide sequence: TGTGCCAGCACCACTACAGGGACAAACACCGGGGAGCTGTTTTTT. The genes are TRBV2 and TRBJ2-2, with D perhaps matching TRBD1 (6 bases). The V and J ends lost 7 bases and 2 bases respectively, with 14 bases between them. The CDR3 contains 15 residues. The germline V gene has CDR1 SNHLY and CDR2 FYNNEI.

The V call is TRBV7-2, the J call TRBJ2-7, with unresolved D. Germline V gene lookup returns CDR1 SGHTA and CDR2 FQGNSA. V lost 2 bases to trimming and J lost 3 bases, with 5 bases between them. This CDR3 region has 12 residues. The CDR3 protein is CASSLSNYEQYF. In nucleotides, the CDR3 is TGTGCCAGCAGCTTATCTAACTACGAGCAGTACTTC. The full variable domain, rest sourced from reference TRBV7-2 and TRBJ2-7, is GAGVSQSPSNKVTEKGKDVELRCDPISGHTALYWYRQSLGQGLEFLIYFQGNSAPDKSGLPSDRFSAERTGGSVSTLTIQRTQQEDSAVYLCASSLSNYEQYFGPGTRLTVT.

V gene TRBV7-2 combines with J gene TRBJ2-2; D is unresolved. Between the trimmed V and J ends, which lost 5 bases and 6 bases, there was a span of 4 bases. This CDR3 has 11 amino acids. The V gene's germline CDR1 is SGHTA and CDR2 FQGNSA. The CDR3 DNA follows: TGTGCCAGCAGCCCCGCCGGGGAGCTGTTTTTT. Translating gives CASSPAGELFF.

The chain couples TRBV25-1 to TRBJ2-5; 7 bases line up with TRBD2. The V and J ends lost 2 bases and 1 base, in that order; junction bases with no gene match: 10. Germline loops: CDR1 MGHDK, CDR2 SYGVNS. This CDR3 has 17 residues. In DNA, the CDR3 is TGTGCCAGCAGTGAACCCCGGGGGGTAGCGGGCCAAGAGACCCAGTACTTC. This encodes CASSEPRGVAGQETQYF.

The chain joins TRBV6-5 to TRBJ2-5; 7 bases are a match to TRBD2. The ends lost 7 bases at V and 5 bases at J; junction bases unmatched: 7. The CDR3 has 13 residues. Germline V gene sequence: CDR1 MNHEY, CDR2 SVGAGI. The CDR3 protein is CASNRGREETQYF. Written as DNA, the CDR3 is TGTGCCAGCAACCGGGGGAGGGAGGAGACCCAGTACTTC.

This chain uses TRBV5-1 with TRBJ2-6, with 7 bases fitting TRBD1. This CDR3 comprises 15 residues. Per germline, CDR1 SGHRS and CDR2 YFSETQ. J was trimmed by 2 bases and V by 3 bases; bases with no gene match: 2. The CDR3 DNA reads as TGCGCCAGCAGCTCCCAGGGGGCTGGGGCCAACGTCCTGACTTTC. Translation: CASSSQGAGANVLTF.

CDR3 in DNA: TGTGCCAGCGGTGGCGGGAGGGCCGGGAGCACCGGGGAGCTGTTTTTT. The encoded protein is CASGGGRAGSTGELFF. The V gene is TRBV7-9, the J gene TRBJ2-2; 9 nucleotides line up with TRBD2. Trimming removed 8 bases from V and 4 bases from J; junction bases left unmatched: 11. Germline V gene lookup returns CDR1 SEHNR and CDR2 FQNEAQ (reference sequence). The length of the CDR3 is 16 residues.

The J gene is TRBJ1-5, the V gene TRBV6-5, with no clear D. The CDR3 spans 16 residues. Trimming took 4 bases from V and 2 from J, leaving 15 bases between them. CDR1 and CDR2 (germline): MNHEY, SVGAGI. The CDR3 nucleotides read TGTGCCAGCAGTTCGGCGGCGGTCCTGGGCAATCAGCCCCAGCATTTT. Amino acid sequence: CASSSAAVLGNQPQHF.

The CDR3 coding sequence is TGCGCCAGCAGCTTGGGTTGGGGGACAGCGAATGAAAAACTGTTTTTT. Amino acid sequence: CASSLGWGTANEKLFF. The rearrangement links TRBV5-1 to TRBJ1-4, with 7 positions matching TRBD1. There are 16 residues in the CDR3. V lost 0 bases to trimming and J lost 5 bases; unmatched junction nucleotides: 7. Germline CDR1 SGHRS, CDR2 YFSETQ.

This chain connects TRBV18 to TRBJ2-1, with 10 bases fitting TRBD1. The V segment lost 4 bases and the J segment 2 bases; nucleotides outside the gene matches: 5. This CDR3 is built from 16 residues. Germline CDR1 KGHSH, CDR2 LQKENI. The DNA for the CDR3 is TGTGCCAGCTCACACCGAGGACAGGGGGCCTACAATGAGCAGTTCTTC. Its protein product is CASSHRGQGAYNEQFF.

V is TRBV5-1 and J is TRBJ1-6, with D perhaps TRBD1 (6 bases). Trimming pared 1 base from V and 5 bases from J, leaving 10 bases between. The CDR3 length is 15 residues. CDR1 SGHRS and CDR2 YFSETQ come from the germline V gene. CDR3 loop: CASSLNPGDNSPLHF. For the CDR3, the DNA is TGCGCCAGCAGCTTGAATCCAGGGGATAATTCACCCCTCCACTTT.

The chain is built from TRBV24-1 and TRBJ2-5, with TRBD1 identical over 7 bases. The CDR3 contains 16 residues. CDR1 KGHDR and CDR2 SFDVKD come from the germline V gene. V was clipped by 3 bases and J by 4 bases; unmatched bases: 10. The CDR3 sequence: CATSDTSRGPAETQYF. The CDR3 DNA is TGTGCCACCAGTGATACCTCGAGGGGGCCGGCAGAGACCCAGTACTTC.

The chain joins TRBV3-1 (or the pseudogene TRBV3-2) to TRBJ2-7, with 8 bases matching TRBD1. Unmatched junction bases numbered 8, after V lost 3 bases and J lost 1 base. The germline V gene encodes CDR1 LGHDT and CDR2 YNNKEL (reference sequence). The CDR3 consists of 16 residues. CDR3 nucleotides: TGTGCCAGCAGCCACGGAACCGGGACAGGTTCCTACGAGCAGTACTTC. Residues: CASSHGTGTGSYEQYF.

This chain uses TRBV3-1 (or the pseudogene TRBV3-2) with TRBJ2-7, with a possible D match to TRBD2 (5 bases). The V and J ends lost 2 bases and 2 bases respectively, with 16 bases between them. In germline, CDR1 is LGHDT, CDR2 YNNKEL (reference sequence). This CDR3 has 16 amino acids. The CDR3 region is CASSQQKLREPYEQYF. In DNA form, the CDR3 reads TGTGCCAGCAGCCAACAAAAGTTGAGGGAACCCTACGAGCAGTACTTC.

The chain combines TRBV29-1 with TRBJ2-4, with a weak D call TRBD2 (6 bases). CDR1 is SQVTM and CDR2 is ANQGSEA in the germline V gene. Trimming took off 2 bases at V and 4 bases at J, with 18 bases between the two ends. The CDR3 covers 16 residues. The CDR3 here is CSVEIAKGLTKNIQYF. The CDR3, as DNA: TGCAGCGTTGAAATTGCCAAGGGACTGACGAAAAACATTCAGTACTTC.

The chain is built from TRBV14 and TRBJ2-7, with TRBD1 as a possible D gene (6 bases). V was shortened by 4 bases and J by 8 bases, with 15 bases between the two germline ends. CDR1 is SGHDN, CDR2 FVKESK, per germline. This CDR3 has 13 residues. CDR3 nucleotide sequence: TGTGCCAGCAGCCTAGGGACACTTACGCAGCAGTACTTC. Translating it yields CASSLGTLTQQYF.

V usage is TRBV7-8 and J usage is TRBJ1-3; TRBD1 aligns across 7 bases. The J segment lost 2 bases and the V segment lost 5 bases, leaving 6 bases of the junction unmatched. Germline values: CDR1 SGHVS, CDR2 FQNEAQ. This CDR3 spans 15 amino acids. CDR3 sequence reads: CASSPTTGAGNTIYF. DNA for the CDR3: TGTGCCAGCAGCCCAACCACAGGGGCTGGAAACACCATATATTTT.

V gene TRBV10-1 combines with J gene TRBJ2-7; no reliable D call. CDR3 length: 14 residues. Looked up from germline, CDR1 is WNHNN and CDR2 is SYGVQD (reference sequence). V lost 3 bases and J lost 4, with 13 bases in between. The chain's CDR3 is CASSENPTPYEQYF. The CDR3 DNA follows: TGCGCCAGCAGTGAAAACCCTACCCCTTACGAGCAGTACTTC.

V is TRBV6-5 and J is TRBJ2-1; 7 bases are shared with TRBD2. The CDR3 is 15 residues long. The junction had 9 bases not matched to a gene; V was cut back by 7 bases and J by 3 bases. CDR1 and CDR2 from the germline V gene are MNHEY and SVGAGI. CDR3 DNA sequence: TGTGCCAGCAACCATGGCGGGAGAAACTACAATGAGCAGTTCTTC. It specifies CASNHGGRNYNEQFF.

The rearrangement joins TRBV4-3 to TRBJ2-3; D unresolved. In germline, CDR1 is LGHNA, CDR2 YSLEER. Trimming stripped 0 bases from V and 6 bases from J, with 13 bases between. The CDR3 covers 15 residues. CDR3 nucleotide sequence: TGCGCCAGCAGCCAAGAACCAAACCAGATGGATACGCAGTATTTT. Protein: CASSQEPNQMDTQYF.

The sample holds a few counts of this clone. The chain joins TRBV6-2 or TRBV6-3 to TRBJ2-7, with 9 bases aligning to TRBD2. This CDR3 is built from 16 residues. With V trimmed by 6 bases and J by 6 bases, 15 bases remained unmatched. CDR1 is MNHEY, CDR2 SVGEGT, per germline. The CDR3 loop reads CASSHPGGRGVSEQYF. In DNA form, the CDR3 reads TGTGCCAGCAGCCACCCCGGCGGGAGGGGCGTCTCCGAGCAGTACTTC.

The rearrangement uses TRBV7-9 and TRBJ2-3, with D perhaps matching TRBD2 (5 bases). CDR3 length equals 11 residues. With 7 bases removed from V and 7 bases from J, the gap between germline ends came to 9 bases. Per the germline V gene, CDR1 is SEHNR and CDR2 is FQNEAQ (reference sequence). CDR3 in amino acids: CASTPGNTQYF. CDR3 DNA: TGTGCCAGCACACCGGGGAATACGCAGTATTTT.

Here the CDR3 DNA reads TGTGCCAGCTCACCACCGGACAGGGTCTATGGCTACACCTTC. Protein sequence: CASSPPDRVYGYTF. The chain has TRBV18 and TRBJ1-2; 8 bases are a match to TRBD1. CDR1 KGHSH and CDR2 LQKENI come from the germline V gene. The CDR3 extends over 14 amino acids. Germline trimming cut 0 bases from V and 4 bases from J; bases unmatched to any gene: 1.

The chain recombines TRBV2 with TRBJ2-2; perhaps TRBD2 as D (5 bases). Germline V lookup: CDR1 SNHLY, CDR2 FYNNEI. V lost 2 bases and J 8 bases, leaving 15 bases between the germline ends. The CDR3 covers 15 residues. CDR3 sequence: CASSELSGISGELFF. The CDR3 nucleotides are TGTGCCAGCAGTGAACTATCGGGAATCTCAGGGGAGCTGTTTTTT.